This T cell receptor (beta chain) was captured in a study of blood T cell repertoires in COVID-19. The wider study: Collection of acute and convalescent COVID-19 samples took place in the United States, Italy and Spain.

Study processing details: Amplification from reference gene primers served as the basis for estimated nucleated cell counts. Only in-frame clones appear in the TCRdb table, and some are missing; sequencing was by immunoSEQ multiplex PCR. V, J and clone size derive from that table, while D and trimming were established from the DNA sequence. The table records approximately 290,000 clones, roughly 90% of them present only once. The V gene's germline CDR1 is SGHRS and CDR2 YFSETQ. Trimming left V 2 bases short and J 8 bases short, with 7 bases between. The CDR3 has 12 residues. The rearrangement uses TRBV5-1 and TRBJ2-2, with unresolved D. The receptor comes from a woman aged 18-35 years with acute COVID-19. Material: PBMCs or T cells enriched from blood (not recorded which). For the CDR3, the DNA is TGCGCCAGCAGCTTTCAGGAAGGGGAGCTGTTTTTT. It yields the protein CASSFQEGELFF. Looking up the rest from reference TRBV5-1 and TRBJ2-2 gives the full variable domain: KAGVTQTPRYLIKTRGQQVTLSCSPISGHRSVSWYQQTPGQGLQFLFEYFSETQRNKGNFPGRFSGRQFSNSRSEMNVSTLELGDSALYLCASSFQEGELFFGEGSRLTVL.